Below, 20 T cell receptor beta chains from the same sample are listed, as sequenced in a study of cytomegalovirus exposure and HLA in healthy donors (dated by TCRdb to about 2017). The library was obtained by the immunoSEQ multiplex PCR assay. A mixture of 60 forward primers for TCR Vbeta segments and 13 reverse primers for TCR Jbeta segments was used in the multiplex PCR. Not all clones reach the TCRdb copy of this immuneACCESS table, which keeps in-frame sequences only. Checked studies attribute under half of the gap to unresolved V genes and leave the rest unexplained. The sample includes a few hundred thousand clones, with over 75% observed a single time. The top ten constitute less than 3.5% of the sample. The specimen sequenced was PBMCs. Receptors were obtained from a woman aged 25 to 39 in good health and CMV-seronegative.

The chain joins TRBV19 to TRBJ2-3; D might be TRBD1 (5 bases). V shed 1 base and J shed 2 bases, with 16 bases lying between them. This CDR3 is 17 amino acids long. Germline V CDR1 and CDR2: LNHDA, SQIVND (reference sequence). For the CDR3, the DNA is TGTGCCAGTAGTATAGCGGGTAGGGGAAGACACACAGATACGCAGTATTTT. Protein sequence: CASSIAGRGRHTDTQYF.

V gene TRBV27 combines with J gene TRBJ1-4, with D possibly matching TRBD1 (6 bases). Per the germline V gene, CDR1 is MNHEY and CDR2 is SMNVEV (reference sequence). The CDR3 is made up of 15 amino acids. The ends were cut back, 5 bases at V and 8 bases at J, with 18 bases in the middle. Here the CDR3 DNA reads TGTGCCAGCAGTCCGAGCGGGGGGGCGCGGGAAAAACTGTTTTTT. Translated, it gives CASSPSGGAREKLFF.

The J gene is TRBJ2-7, the V gene TRBV28; D is possibly TRBD1 (5 bases). Germline-derived CDR1 and CDR2 are MDHEN and SYDVKM. V lost 1 base to trimming and J lost 6 bases, with 7 bases between them. The CDR3 length is 12 residues. This CDR3 is CASSLLGREQYF. CDR3 sequence (DNA): TGTGCCAGCAGTTTATTGGGGCGCGAGCAGTACTTC.

The V and J genes are TRBV14 and TRBJ1-2, with D possibly TRBD1 on 6 matching bases. This CDR3 is 14 amino acids long. CDR1 and CDR2 from the germline V gene are SGHDN and FVKESK. With 4 bases removed from V and 1 base from J, the gap between germline ends came to 10 bases. The CDR3 loop is CASSPNRVNYGYTF. The CDR3 nucleotides are TGTGCCAGCAGCCCGAACAGGGTTAACTATGGCTACACCTTC.

V usage is TRBV7-9 and J usage is TRBJ1-3; 8 nucleotides align to TRBD1. This CDR3 region has 18 residues. From germline, CDR1 is SEHNR and CDR2 FQNEAQ (reference sequence). J lost 0 bases, V lost 4 bases, and 11 bases had no gene match. The CDR3 DNA sequence: TGTGCCAGCAGCTCCCCGGGGACAGGCTTCCTCTCTGGAAACACCATATATTTT. This sequence encodes CASSSPGTGFLSGNTIYF.

The CDR3 loop reads CSVEFPGLYNEQFF. The CDR3 bases are TGCAGCGTTGAATTTCCAGGTCTCTACAATGAGCAGTTCTTC. The chain recombines TRBV29-1 with TRBJ2-1, with unresolved D. The CDR3 has 14 amino acids. With 2 bases removed from V and 3 bases from J, the gap between germline ends came to 11 bases. CDR1 SQVTM and CDR2 ANQGSEA come from the germline V gene.

The chain joins TRBV7-6 to TRBJ1-2, with 7 bases fitting TRBD1. V was clipped by 5 bases and J by 4 bases; unmatched bases: 10. The germline gives CDR1 SGHVS, CDR2 FNYEAQ. The CDR3 is 15 residues long. CDR3 sequence reads: CASSELEGQSYGYTF. The CDR3 region has the DNA TGTGCCAGCAGCGAACTGGAGGGACAGTCCTATGGCTACACCTTC.

The genes are TRBV5-4 and TRBJ2-7, with 10 bases that match TRBD2. The V gene end was trimmed by 5 bases and the J gene end by 2 bases; junction bases not matched to a gene: 7. The length of the CDR3 is 15 residues. Germline CDR1 SGHNT, CDR2 YYREEE (reference sequence). CDR3 coding DNA: TGTGCCAGCAGGGGGGGAGCGGGAGGGCCCTACGAGCAGTACTTC. Its protein product is CASRGGAGGPYEQYF. The variable domain in full, with the rest retrieved from reference TRBV5-4 and TRBJ2-7, is ETGVTQSPTHLIKTRGQQVTLRCSSQSGHNTVSWYQQALGQGPQFIFQYYREEENGRGNFPPRFSGLQFPNYSSELNVNALELDDSALYLCASRGGAGGPYEQYFGPGTRLTVT.

The chain has TRBV2 and TRBJ2-7, with D perhaps TRBD2 (6 bases). Trimming removed 7 bases from V and 0 bases from J, with 13 bases in between. This CDR3 region has 14 residues. The germline V gene has CDR1 SNHLY and CDR2 FYNNEI. The CDR3 region is CASTSQRASYEQYF. The CDR3 DNA reads as TGTGCCAGCACAAGCCAGCGGGCCTCCTACGAGCAGTACTTC.

The V call is TRBV9, the J call TRBJ1-2; D call uncertain. The CDR3 extends over 12 amino acids. The V end was cut by 10 bases, the J end by 10 bases, with 20 bases between. Germline V gene data show CDR1 as SGDLS and CDR2 as YYNGEE. The CDR3 DNA is TGTGCCTCGAGCGAGAACTCGAGTTACTACACCTTC. The encoded protein is CASSENSSYYTF.

The rearrangement joins TRBV29-1 to TRBJ1-2; possible D gene TRBD1, 6 bases. The CDR3 length is 15 residues. Germline CDR1 is SQVTM and CDR2 is ANQGSEA. V dropped 4 bases and J dropped 2 bases, with 17 bases sitting between them. CDR3 nucleotides: TGCAGCGTTGTCCCTGGACAGAGGTCCAACTATGGCTACACCTTC. This sequence encodes CSVVPGQRSNYGYTF.

This sequence joins TRBV2 and TRBJ1-6; D gene ambiguous. The V and J ends lost 3 bases and 0 bases respectively, with 9 bases between them. CDR3 length: 16 residues. The V gene's germline CDR1 is SNHLY and CDR2 FYNNEI. The CDR3 spells CASSDPSSSYNSPLHF. CDR3 coding DNA: TGTGCCAGCAGTGACCCGTCGAGCTCCTATAATTCACCCCTCCACTTT.

V and J are TRBV7-3 and TRBJ2-1, with 7 bases matching TRBD2. This CDR3 contains 15 residues. Losses at the gene ends were 5 bases for V and 0 bases for J; bases not matched to a gene: 4. CDR1 is SGHTA, CDR2 FQGTGA, per germline. Here the CDR3 reads CASSAGGYSYNEQFF. For the CDR3, the DNA is TGTGCCAGCAGCGCCGGGGGGTACTCCTACAATGAGCAGTTCTTC. Complete variable domain (other parts from reference TRBV7-3 and TRBJ2-1): GAGVSQTPSNKVTEKGKYVELRCDPISGHTALYWYRQSLGQGPEFLIYFQGTGAADDSGLPNDRFFAVRPEGSVSTLKIQRTERGDSAVYLCASSAGGYSYNEQFFGPGTRLTVL.

The chain has TRBV9 and TRBJ1-5; D not certain. Per the germline V gene, CDR1 is SGDLS and CDR2 is YYNGEE. Trimming removed 0 bases from V and 4 bases from J, with 8 bases in between. The CDR3 is 14 residues long. The CDR3 DNA reads as TGTGCCAGCAGCGTAGTCATCAAAAATCAGCCCCAGCATTTT. Translated: CASSVVIKNQPQHF.

In its sample, this clone was seen a few times. The chain carries TRBV4-2 and TRBJ2-1; 9 nucleotides match TRBD2. The CDR3 has 18 residues. Germline loops: CDR1 LGHNA, CDR2 YNFKEQ. Trimming at V came to 1 base and at J to 7 bases, leaving 14 bases not matched to a gene. This CDR3 reads CASSQGRPSGMGMNEQFF. The DNA of the CDR3 is TGTGCCAGCAGCCAAGGCAGGCCTAGCGGGATGGGTATGAATGAGCAGTTCTTC.

This clone was counted between two and nine times. V is TRBV9 and J is TRBJ2-2; 7 bases line up with TRBD2. J lost 3 bases, V lost 3 bases, and 2 bases had no gene match. The length of the CDR3 is 14 residues. The V gene's germline CDR1 is SGDLS and CDR2 YYNGEE. This CDR3 reads CASSARGDTGELFF. DNA for the CDR3: TGTGCCAGCAGCGCTCGGGGGGACACCGGGGAGCTGTTTTTT.

V usage is TRBV19 and J usage is TRBJ2-1; D might be TRBD2 (5 bases). Germline-derived CDR1 and CDR2 are LNHDA and SQIVND (reference sequence). The CDR3 length is 12 residues. Trimming took 5 bases from V and 6 from J, leaving 8 bases between them. In DNA form, the CDR3 reads TGTGCCAGTAGTGGACTGGTCAATGAGCAGTTCTTC. It translates to CASSGLVNEQFF. The entire variable domain, with the rest obtained from reference TRBV19 and TRBJ2-1, is as follows: DGGITQSPKYLFRKEGQNVTLSCEQNLNHDAMYWYRQDPGQGLRLIYYSQIVNDFQKGDIAEGYSVSREKKESFPLTVTSAQKNPTAFYLCASSGLVNEQFFGPGTRLTVL.

This clone was seen a handful of times. The chain is built from TRBV6-6 and TRBJ1-2, with a tentative D call TRBD1 (5 bases). The CDR3 is made up of 16 amino acids. From germline, CDR1 is MNHNY and CDR2 SVGAGI (reference sequence). Trimming removed 2 bases at V and 2 bases at J, with 15 bases between. CDR3 region: CASSYPSGPENYGYTF. CDR3 coding DNA: TGTGCCAGCAGTTACCCCTCAGGGCCGGAGAACTATGGCTACACCTTC.

The chain links TRBV7-2 to TRBJ2-3; no firm D call. Germline assignment: CDR1 SGHTA and CDR2 FQGNSA. V was cut by 8 bases and J by 6 bases, with 9 bases left in between. The length of the CDR3 is 11 residues. The DNA of the CDR3 is TGTGCCAGCCGACTTGGGGATACGCAGTATTTT. Translated: CASRLGDTQYF. Looking up the rest from reference TRBV7-2 and TRBJ2-3 gives the full variable domain: GAGVSQSPSNKVTEKGKDVELRCDPISGHTALYWYRQSLGQGLEFLIYFQGNSAPDKSGLPSDRFSAERTGGSVSTLTIQRTQQEDSAVYLCASRLGDTQYFGPGTRLTVL.

The CDR3 spells CAWNPQGRGEKLFF. The CDR3 bases are TGTGCCTGGAACCCACAGGGTAGGGGAGAAAAACTGTTTTTT. The chain employs TRBV30 and TRBJ1-4, with TRBD1 as a possible D gene (6 bases). The CDR3 length is 14 residues. Germline CDR1 GTSNPN, CDR2 SVGIG (reference sequence). Trimming removed 4 bases from V and 8 bases from J, with 17 bases in between. Full variable domain (rest looked up from reference TRBV30 and TRBJ1-4): SQTIHQWPATLVQPVGSPLSLECTVEGTSNPNLYWYRQAAGRGLQLLFYSVGIGQISSEVPQNLSASRPQDRQFILSSKKLLLSDSGFYLCAWNPQGRGEKLFFGSGTQLSVL.